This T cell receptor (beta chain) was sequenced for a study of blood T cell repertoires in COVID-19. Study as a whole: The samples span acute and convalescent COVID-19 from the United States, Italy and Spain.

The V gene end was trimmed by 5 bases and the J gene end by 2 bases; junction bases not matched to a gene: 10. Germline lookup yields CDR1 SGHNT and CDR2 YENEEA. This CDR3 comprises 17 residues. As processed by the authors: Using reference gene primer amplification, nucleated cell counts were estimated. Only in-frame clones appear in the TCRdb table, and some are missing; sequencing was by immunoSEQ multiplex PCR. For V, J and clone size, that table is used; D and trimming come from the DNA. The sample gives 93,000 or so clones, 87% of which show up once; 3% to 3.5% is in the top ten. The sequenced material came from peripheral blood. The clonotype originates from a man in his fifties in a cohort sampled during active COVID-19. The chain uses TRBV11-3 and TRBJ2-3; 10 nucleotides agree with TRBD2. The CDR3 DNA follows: TGTGCCAGCAGCACATGGGAGCGGGGGGGCAACACAGATACGCAGTATTTT. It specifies CASSTWERGGNTDTQYF.